Below, 3 T cell receptor beta chains from the same sample are listed, as sequenced in a study of blood T cell repertoires in COVID-19. Assay used: immunoSEQ multiplex PCR; TCRdb lists only in-frame clones, some missing. In the table there are 110,000 or so clones, 81% of which are singletons. Sequenced input: peripheral blood. The receptors originated from a man aged 50-59 years with acute or convalescent COVID-19.

V and J are TRBV19 and TRBJ1-5; TRBD1 matches 7 bases. The J segment lost 7 bases and the V segment lost 5 bases, leaving 14 bases of the junction unmatched. CDR1 is LNHDA and CDR2 is SQIVND in the germline V gene (reference sequence). The CDR3 length is 16 residues. The CDR3 loop is CASSGGGRQGRQPQHF. CDR3 coding DNA: TGTGCCAGTAGTGGAGGAGGGAGACAGGGACGGCAGCCCCAGCATTTT.

V usage is TRBV19 and J usage is TRBJ2-2; D possibly corresponds to TRBD1 (6 bases). The CDR3 is 14 residues long. CDR1 and CDR2 from the germline V gene are LNHDA and SQIVND (reference sequence). V was pared by 2 bases and J by 4 bases, with 8 bases between. CDR3 region: CASSIPGATGELFF. CDR3 nucleotide sequence: TGTGCCAGTAGTATACCAGGGGCCACCGGGGAGCTGTTTTTT.

The genes are TRBV18 and TRBJ1-5; maybe TRBD1 (5 bases). The CDR3 is 15 residues long. Trimming cost V 2 bases and J 2 bases, with 10 bases left between them. Germline lookup yields CDR1 KGHSH and CDR2 LQKENI. CDR3 nucleotide sequence: TGTGCCAGCTCACCAGGGGCAGGCCGCAATCAGCCCCAGCATTTT. This translates into CASSPGAGRNQPQHF.